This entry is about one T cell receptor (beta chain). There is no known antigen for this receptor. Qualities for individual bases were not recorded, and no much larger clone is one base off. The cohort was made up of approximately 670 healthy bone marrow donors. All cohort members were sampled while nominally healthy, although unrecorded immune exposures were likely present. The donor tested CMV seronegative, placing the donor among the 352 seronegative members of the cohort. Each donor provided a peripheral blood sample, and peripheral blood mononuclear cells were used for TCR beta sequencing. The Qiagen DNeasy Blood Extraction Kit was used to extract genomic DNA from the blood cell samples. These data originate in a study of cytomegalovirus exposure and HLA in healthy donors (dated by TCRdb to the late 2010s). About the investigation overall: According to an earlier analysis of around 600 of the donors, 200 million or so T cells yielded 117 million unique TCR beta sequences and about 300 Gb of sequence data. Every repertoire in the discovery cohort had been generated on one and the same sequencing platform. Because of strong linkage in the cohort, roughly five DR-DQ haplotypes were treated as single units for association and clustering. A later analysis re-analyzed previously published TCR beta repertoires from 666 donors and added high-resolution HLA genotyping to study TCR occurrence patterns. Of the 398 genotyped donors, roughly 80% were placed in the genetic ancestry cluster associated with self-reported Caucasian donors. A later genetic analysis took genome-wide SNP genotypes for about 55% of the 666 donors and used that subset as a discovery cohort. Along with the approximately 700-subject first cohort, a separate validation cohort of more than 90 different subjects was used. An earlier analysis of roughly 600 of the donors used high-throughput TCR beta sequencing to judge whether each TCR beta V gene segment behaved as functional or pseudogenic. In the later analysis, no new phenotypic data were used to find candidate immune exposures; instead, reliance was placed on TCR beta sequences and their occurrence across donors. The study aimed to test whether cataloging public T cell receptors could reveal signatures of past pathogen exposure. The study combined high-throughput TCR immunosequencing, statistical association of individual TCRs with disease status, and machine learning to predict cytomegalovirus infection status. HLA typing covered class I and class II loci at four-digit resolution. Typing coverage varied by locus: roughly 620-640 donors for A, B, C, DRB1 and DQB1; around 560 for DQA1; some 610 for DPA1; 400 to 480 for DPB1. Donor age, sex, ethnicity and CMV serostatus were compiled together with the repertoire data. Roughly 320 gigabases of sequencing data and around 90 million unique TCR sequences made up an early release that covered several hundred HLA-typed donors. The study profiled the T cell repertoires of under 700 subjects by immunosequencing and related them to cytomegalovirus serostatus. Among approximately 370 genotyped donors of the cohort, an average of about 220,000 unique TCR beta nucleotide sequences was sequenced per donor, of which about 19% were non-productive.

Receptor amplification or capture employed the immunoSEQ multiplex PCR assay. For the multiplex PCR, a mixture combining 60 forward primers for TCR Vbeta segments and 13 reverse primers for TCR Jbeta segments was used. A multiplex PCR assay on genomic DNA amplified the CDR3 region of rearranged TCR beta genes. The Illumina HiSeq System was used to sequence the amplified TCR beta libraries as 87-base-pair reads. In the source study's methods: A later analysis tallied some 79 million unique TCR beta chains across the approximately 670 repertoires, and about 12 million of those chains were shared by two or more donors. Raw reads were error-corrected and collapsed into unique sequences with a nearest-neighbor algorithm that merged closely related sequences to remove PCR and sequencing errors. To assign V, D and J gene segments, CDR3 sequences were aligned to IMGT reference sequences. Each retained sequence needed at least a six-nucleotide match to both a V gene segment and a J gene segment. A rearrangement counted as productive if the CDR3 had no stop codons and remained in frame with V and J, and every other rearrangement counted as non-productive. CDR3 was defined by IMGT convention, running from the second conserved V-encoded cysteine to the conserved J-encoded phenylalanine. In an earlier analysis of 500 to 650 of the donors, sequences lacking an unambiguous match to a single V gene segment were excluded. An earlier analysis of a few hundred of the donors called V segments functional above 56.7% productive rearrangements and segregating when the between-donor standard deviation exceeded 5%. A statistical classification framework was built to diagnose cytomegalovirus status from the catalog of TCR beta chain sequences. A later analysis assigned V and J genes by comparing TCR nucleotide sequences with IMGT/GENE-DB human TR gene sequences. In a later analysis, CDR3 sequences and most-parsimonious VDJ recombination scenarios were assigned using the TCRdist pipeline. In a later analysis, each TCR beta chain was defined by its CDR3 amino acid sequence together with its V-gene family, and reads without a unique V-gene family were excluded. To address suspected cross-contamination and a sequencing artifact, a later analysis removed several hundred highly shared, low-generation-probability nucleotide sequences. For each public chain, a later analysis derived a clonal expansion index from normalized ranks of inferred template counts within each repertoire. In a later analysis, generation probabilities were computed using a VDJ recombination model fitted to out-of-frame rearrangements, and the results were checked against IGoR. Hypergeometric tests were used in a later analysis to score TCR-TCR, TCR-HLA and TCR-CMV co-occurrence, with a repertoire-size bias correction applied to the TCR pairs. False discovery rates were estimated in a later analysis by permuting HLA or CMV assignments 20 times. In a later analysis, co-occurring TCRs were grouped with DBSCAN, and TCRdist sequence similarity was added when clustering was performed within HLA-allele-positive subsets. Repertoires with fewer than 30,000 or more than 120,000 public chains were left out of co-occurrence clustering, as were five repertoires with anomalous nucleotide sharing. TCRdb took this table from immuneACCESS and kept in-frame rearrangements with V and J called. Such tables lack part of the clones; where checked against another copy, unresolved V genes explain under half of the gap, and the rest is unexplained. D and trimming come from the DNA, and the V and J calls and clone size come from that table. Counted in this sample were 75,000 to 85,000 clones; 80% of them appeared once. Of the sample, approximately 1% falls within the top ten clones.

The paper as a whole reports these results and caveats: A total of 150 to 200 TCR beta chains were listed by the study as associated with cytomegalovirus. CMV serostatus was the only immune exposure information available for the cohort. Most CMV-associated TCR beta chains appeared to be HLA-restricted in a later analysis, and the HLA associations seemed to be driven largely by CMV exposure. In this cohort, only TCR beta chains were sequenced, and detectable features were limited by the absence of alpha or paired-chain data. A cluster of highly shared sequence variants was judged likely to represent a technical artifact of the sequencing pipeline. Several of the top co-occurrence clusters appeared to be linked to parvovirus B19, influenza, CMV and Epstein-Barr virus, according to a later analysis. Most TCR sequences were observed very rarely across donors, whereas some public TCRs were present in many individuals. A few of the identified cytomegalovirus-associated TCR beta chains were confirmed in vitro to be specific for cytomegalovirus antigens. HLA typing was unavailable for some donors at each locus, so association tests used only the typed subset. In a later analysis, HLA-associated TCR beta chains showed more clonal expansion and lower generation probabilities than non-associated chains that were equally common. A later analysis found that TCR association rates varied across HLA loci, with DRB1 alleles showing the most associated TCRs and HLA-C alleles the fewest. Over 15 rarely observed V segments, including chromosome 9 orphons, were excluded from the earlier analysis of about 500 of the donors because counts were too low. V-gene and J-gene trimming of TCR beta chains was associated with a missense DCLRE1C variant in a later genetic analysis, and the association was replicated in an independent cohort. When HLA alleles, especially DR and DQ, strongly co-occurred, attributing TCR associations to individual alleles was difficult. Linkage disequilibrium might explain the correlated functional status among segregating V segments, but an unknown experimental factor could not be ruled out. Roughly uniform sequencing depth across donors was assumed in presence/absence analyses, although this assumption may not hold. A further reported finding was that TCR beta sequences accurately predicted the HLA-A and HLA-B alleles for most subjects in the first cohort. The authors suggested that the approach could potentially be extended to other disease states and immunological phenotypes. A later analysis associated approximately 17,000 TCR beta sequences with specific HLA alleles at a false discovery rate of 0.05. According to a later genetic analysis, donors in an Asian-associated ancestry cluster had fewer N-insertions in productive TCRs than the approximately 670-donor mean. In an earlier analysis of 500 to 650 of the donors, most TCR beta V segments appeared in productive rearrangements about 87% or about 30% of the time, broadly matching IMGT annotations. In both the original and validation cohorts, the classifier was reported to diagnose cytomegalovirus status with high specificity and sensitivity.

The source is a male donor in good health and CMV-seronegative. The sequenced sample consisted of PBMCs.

The DNA sequence is TGTGCCAGCAGTCAGACCGGGACATCAACTAATGAAAAACTGTTTTTT. This encodes CASSQTGTSTNEKLFF. The V and J segments used are TRBV27 and TRBJ1-4, and possibly TRBD1, on 6 matching bases. At the junction V is shortened by 5 bases and J by 0 bases, with 13 bases in between. Its CDR3 holds 16 amino acids, cysteine through phenylalanine. Only the CDR3 region is kept as DNA, spanning 48 bases read in frame from base 1. CDR1 and CDR2, per the germline V gene (reference sequence), are MNHEY and SMNVEV.